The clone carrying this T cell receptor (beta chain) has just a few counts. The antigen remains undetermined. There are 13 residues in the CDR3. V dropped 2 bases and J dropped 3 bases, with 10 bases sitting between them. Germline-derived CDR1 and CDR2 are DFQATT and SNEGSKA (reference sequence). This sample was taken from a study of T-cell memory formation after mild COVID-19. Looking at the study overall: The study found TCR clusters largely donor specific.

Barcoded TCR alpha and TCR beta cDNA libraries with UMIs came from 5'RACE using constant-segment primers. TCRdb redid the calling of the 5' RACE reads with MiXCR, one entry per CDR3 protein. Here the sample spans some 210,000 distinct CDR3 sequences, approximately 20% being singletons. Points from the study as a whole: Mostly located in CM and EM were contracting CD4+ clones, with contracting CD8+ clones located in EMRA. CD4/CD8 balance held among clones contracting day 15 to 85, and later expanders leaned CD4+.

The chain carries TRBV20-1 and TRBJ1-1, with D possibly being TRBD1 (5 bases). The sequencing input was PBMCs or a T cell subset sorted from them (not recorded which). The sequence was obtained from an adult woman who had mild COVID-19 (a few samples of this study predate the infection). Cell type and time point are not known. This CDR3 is CSARQGEDTEAFF. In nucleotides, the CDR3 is TGCAGTGCTAGACAGGGTGAGGACACTGAAGCTTTCTTT.